This TCR beta chain was sequenced for a study of blood T cell repertoires in COVID-19. Whole-study context: T cells, B-cell-depleted T cells, or PBMCs provided the cDNA or gDNA that served as material.

Looked up from germline, CDR1 is SGHRS and CDR2 is YFSETQ. This CDR3 spans 15 amino acids. Trimming shortened V by 4 bases and J by 0 bases, and 11 bases separated the two germline ends. In the source study's methods: Amplification of reference gene primers provided the estimated nucleated cell counts. Generated by immunoSEQ multiplex PCR, the TCRdb table keeps only in-frame clones and is missing some. Clonal size and the V and J genes are those of that table, whereas D and trimming came from the DNA. In the table there are under 200,000 clones, 85% of which are singletons. Sequencing was done on a sample of peripheral blood. The sequence came from a woman over 75 with acute or convalescent COVID-19. The chain links TRBV5-1 to TRBJ2-1, with D tentatively TRBD2 (6 bases). The CDR3, as DNA: TGCGCCAGCAGCCCCCAGCGGGCCTCCTACAATGAGCAGTTCTTC. It encodes CASSPQRASYNEQFF. Full variable domain (missing parts from reference TRBV5-1 and TRBJ2-1): KAGVTQTPRYLIKTRGQQVTLSCSPISGHRSVSWYQQTPGQGLQFLFEYFSETQRNKGNFPGRFSGRQFSNSRSEMNVSTLELGDSALYLCASSPQRASYNEQFFGPGTRLTVL.